The 25 T cell receptor beta chains in this list originate from one sample, sequenced in a study of vaccination and CD4 T cells after COVID-19. Regarding treatment: roughly 10-day PBMC culture with coronavirus spike peptide pools or control peptides (ViraFEST assay). Sequenced with the Oncomine TCR Beta short-read assay was DNA taken from cultured CD4+ T cells. One entry per CDR3 protein results from TCRdb running MiXCR on the PCR reads. The sample carries approximately 12,000 distinct CDR3 sequences, approximately 57% recorded once. Their antigens are not known. The specimen sequenced was CD4+ T cells from blood, cultured in vitro. The receptors were gathered from a human donor who had recovered from COVID-19.

The chain is built from TRBV7-6 and TRBJ2-7; TRBD1 or TRBD2 may be the D gene (6 bases each). The CDR3 spans 15 residues. V lost 1 base, J lost 0 bases, and 10 bases lay in between. The V gene's germline CDR1 is SGHVS and CDR2 FNYEAQ. The CDR3 is CASSLDEGGSYEQYF. CDR3 DNA sequence: TGTGCCAGCAGCTTAGATGAGGGGGGCTCCTACGAGCAGTACTTC.

The rearrangement uses TRBV6-2 or TRBV6-3 and TRBJ1-5; a possible D gene is TRBD1 (6 bases). This CDR3 is 13 amino acids long. The V end lost 8 bases, the J end lost 9 bases, and 17 bases lay between the germline ends. Per germline, CDR1 MNHEY and CDR2 SVGEGT. The CDR3 coding sequence is TGTGCCAGCGGAGGGGGTTTGAGGGCGCCCCAGCATTTT. It yields the protein CASGGGLRAPQHF.

The sample holds a few counts of this clonotype. J is TRBJ2-3 and V is TRBV20-1, with 9 positions matching TRBD2. CDR3 size: 13 residues. With V trimmed by 6 bases and J by 3 bases, 4 bases remained unmatched. Germline CDR1 DFQATT, CDR2 SNEGSKA (reference sequence). This chain's CDR3 is CSALAGETDTQYF. The CDR3 nucleotides are TGCAGTGCCTTAGCGGGAGAAACAGATACGCAGTATTTT.

This clonotype was detected a few times. This chain connects TRBV2 to TRBJ1-5; D not certain. The CDR3 spans 12 residues. V gave up 7 bases and J gave up 0 bases, with 4 bases separating them. Germline CDR1 is SNHLY and CDR2 is FYNNEI. The CDR3 spells CASTDSNQPQHF. In DNA, the CDR3 is TGTGCCAGCACAGATAGCAATCAGCCCCAGCATTTT.

The chain employs TRBV5-1 and TRBJ1-6; D unresolved. V was clipped by 5 bases and J by 9 bases, with 12 bases between them. The CDR3 is 13 amino acids. CDR1 is SGHRS and CDR2 is YFSETQ in the germline V gene. The DNA for the CDR3 is TGCGCCAGCAGGGAGTACTCCTCTTCACCCCTCCACTTT. This gives the protein CASREYSSSPLHF.

The chain employs TRBV7-2 and TRBJ1-5; D gene uncertain. V lost 4 bases and J 6 bases, leaving 19 bases between the germline ends. The CDR3 extends over 16 amino acids. Per germline, CDR1 SGHTA and CDR2 FQGNSA. The CDR3 DNA follows: TGTGCCAGCAGCTCCCCCGGGGTGGTAATCGGTCAGCCCCAGCATTTT. It yields the protein CASSSPGVVIGQPQHF. Complete variable domain (other parts from reference TRBV7-2 and TRBJ1-5): GAGVSQSPSNKVTEKGKDVELRCDPISGHTALYWYRQSLGQGLEFLIYFQGNSAPDKSGLPSDRFSAERTGGSVSTLTIQRTQQEDSAVYLCASSSPGVVIGQPQHFGDGTRLSIL.

This chain uses TRBV6-2 or TRBV6-3 with TRBJ2-7; D is unresolved. The V end was cut by 5 bases, the J end by 2 bases, with 16 bases between. Germline CDR1 and CDR2: MNHEY and SVGEGT. The CDR3 runs to 15 residues. The DNA of the CDR3 is TGTGCCAGCAGTCTGGACCAAACCGACCCCTACGAGCAGTACTTC. This sequence encodes CASSLDQTDPYEQYF.

In DNA, the CDR3 is TGTGCCAGCAGTTCCTACTACGAGCAGTACTTC. Its translation: CASSSYYEQYF. The chain uses TRBV2 and TRBJ2-7, with D unclear. Looked up from germline, CDR1 is SNHLY and CDR2 is FYNNEI. The CDR3 runs to 11 residues. Trimming removed 5 bases from V and 3 bases from J, with 5 bases in between.

The chain has TRBV5-8 and TRBJ2-7; perhaps TRBD1 as D (6 bases). The CDR3 spans 18 residues. Between the trimmed V and J ends, which lost 5 bases and 4 bases, there was a span of 28 bases. Looked up from germline, CDR1 is SGHTS and CDR2 is YDEGEE. The CDR3: CASRPNPRTALPPYEQYF. The DNA for the CDR3 is TGTGCCAGCAGGCCAAACCCTAGGACAGCTCTTCCTCCTTACGAGCAGTACTTC.

The chain combines TRBV28 with TRBJ2-7; TRBD2 might be the D (5 bases). Germline CDR1 MDHEN, CDR2 SYDVKM. V was pared by 3 bases and J by 2 bases, with 8 bases between. There are 13 residues in the CDR3. The DNA of the CDR3 is TGTGCCAGCAGTTTCCTAGCCGCCTACGAGCAGTACTTC. Its protein product is CASSFLAAYEQYF.

The gene calls are TRBV6-1 and TRBJ2-7; D call uncertain. CDR3 length: 11 amino acids. Germline loops: CDR1 MNHNS, CDR2 SASEGT. The V and J ends lost 4 bases and 4 bases respectively, with 5 bases between them. The CDR3, as DNA: TGTGCCAGCAGTGGGCTATACGAGCAGTACTTC. Translation: CASSGLYEQYF.

The rearrangement joins TRBV25-1 to TRBJ1-1, with D perhaps TRBD1 (5 bases). The germline gives CDR1 MGHDK, CDR2 SYGVNS. The V end lost 8 bases, the J end lost 5 bases, and 21 bases lay between the germline ends. CDR3 length: 15 residues. CDR3 coding DNA: TGTGCCAGCTCCCGGGACCTAAGTGGTTGGACTGAAGCTTTCTTT. Its protein is CASSRDLSGWTEAFF.

The chain combines TRBV6-2 or TRBV6-3 with TRBJ2-2; TRBD1 might be the D (6 bases). V dropped 8 bases and J dropped 5 bases, with 12 bases sitting between them. The CDR3 runs 13 residues. Germline loops: CDR1 MNHEY, CDR2 SVGEGT. The DNA for the CDR3 is TGTGCCAGCTCCCAGGGGTTAACCGGGGAGCTGTTTTTT. Translating it yields CASSQGLTGELFF.

The rearrangement joins TRBV27 to TRBJ2-5; 12 bases align to TRBD2. V gave up 2 bases and J gave up 4 bases; unmatched junction bases: 8. Looked up from germline, CDR1 is MNHEY and CDR2 is SMNVEV (reference sequence). The CDR3 has 17 amino acids. CDR3 DNA: TGTGCCAGCAGTTTAGGGTCGACTAGCGGGAGCCGAGAGACCCAGTACTTC. Translating it yields CASSLGSTSGSRETQYF.

The chain is built from TRBV27 and TRBJ1-1; perhaps TRBD1 as D (6 bases). CDR3 length equals 21 residues. Trimming shortened V by 3 bases and J by 2 bases, and 31 bases separated the two germline ends. CDR1 and CDR2 (germline): MNHEY, SMNVEV (reference sequence). CDR3 sequence reads: CASSFRRVSRFTQGANTEAFF. The CDR3 DNA follows: TGTGCCAGCAGTTTTCGACGGGTAAGCCGGTTCACACAGGGCGCCAACACTGAAGCTTTCTTT.

This clonotype was found once. J is TRBJ2-3 and V is TRBV6-1; 8 bases map to TRBD2. J was trimmed by 0 bases and V by 3 bases; bases with no gene match: 5. The germline V gene encodes CDR1 MNHNS and CDR2 SASEGT. The CDR3 is 16 residues long. The chain's CDR3 is CASSDVAGSSTDTQYF. The CDR3 DNA follows: TGTGCCAGCAGTGATGTAGCGGGGTCCAGCACAGATACGCAGTATTTT.

V and J are TRBV27 and TRBJ1-6; 7 bases are shared with TRBD1. The CDR3 spans 19 residues. J was trimmed by 0 bases and V by 6 bases; bases with no gene match: 14. The V gene's germline CDR1 is MNHEY and CDR2 SMNVEV (reference sequence). This chain's CDR3 is CASRDNNRGASSYNSPLHF. For the CDR3, the DNA is TGTGCCAGCAGGGATAATAACAGGGGCGCCAGCTCCTATAATTCACCCCTCCACTTT.

V is TRBV5-1 and J is TRBJ2-5; D gene ambiguous. The V gene lost 0 bases and the J gene lost 0 bases, with 9 bases spanning the gap. Germline CDR1 and CDR2: SGHRS and YFSETQ. CDR3 length: 15 amino acids. CDR3: CASSLGEPYQETQYF. The CDR3 DNA follows: TGCGCCAGCAGCTTGGGTGAACCGTACCAAGAGACCCAGTACTTC.

The chain links TRBV6-1 to TRBJ2-2, with 7 positions matching TRBD1. Trimming at V came to 6 bases and at J to 3 bases, leaving 7 bases not matched to a gene. This CDR3 has 15 residues. Germline CDR1 MNHNS, CDR2 SASEGT. The CDR3 sequence is CASRAGTADTGELFF. Written as DNA, the CDR3 is TGTGCCAGCAGGGCCGGGACAGCTGACACCGGGGAGCTGTTTTTT.

The chain combines TRBV20-1 with TRBJ1-6, with 9 nucleotides matching TRBD1. Germline V gene data show CDR1 as DFQATT and CDR2 as SNEGSKA (reference sequence). This CDR3 comprises 14 residues. Trimming removed 3 bases from V and 7 bases from J; junction bases left unmatched: 4. CDR3 bases: TGCAGTGCTAGGAGGGACAGGGCCAATTCACCCCTCCACTTT. It encodes CSARRDRANSPLHF.

The chain joins TRBV11-2 to TRBJ2-4, with TRBD2 identical over 8 bases. CDR1 is SGHAT and CDR2 is FQNNGV in the germline V gene. V trimming: 1 base; J trimming: 8 bases; junction bases outside the gene matches: 7. The CDR3 loop spans 15 amino acids. The CDR3: CASSLVAGGRDIQYF. DNA for the CDR3: TGTGCCAGCAGCTTAGTGGCGGGGGGCCGTGACATTCAGTACTTC.

The chain combines TRBV20-1 with TRBJ2-1; 12 positions match TRBD1. The CDR3 sequence is 16 residues long. Germline-derived CDR1 and CDR2 are DFQATT and SNEGSKA (reference sequence). Trimming took 6 bases from V and 6 from J; bases not matched to a gene: 12. CDR3: CSANRLGQGAGNEQFF. The CDR3, as DNA: TGCAGTGCCAACCGCCTGGGACAGGGGGCCGGCAATGAGCAGTTCTTC.

This chain links TRBV10-3 with TRBJ2-7, with D unresolved. V dropped 6 bases and J dropped 2 bases, with 17 bases sitting between them. Germline CDR1 is ENHRY and CDR2 is SYGVKD. The CDR3 covers 15 residues. CDR3 region: CAISPGPRGAYEQYF. In DNA, the CDR3 is TGTGCCATCAGCCCCGGACCCCGAGGAGCCTACGAGCAGTACTTC.

This chain joins TRBV6-1 and TRBJ2-7, with TRBD1 identical over 7 bases. From germline, CDR1 is MNHNS and CDR2 SASEGT. V lost 5 bases, J lost 7 bases, and 17 bases stayed unmatched. There are 16 residues in the CDR3. CDR3 in amino acids: CASSPQGLDRAGEQYF. The CDR3 bases are TGTGCCAGCAGTCCTCAGGGTTTAGACAGGGCAGGGGAGCAGTACTTC.

The V call is TRBV2, the J call TRBJ1-2; D unresolved. In germline, CDR1 is SNHLY, CDR2 FYNNEI. The CDR3 length is 14 residues. V shed 5 bases and J shed 4 bases, with 14 bases lying between them. The DNA for the CDR3 is TGTGCCAGCAGTCTCTCTCAGATTAGCTATGGCTACACCTTC. As protein: CASSLSQISYGYTF.